These T cell receptor beta chains were read from a single sample in a study of spatial heterogeneity in lung cancer. TCRdb re-analysed the 5' RACE reads in MiXCR, keeping a single row per CDR3 protein. The table has roughly 120,000 distinct CDR3 sequences, 10% to 15% seen once; the top ten hold 16%. The sample in question was PBMCs, obtained at follow-up. These receptors all come from a male donor with early-stage non-small cell lung cancer. CDR3s include the opening cysteine and the closing phenylalanine or tryptophan. Fields, in order: V gene, J gene, D gene, clone size, CDR3 protein, CDR3 DNA. The D gene is left open where the match is weak. A clone size is listed for some rows: how often the clone was seen (once, few, many), or a class if it is expanded.

TRBV11-3	TRBJ2-4	.	.	CASSRPPGAKNIQYF	TGTGCCAGCAGCCGCCCGCCGGGGGCCAAAAACATTCAGTACTTC
TRBV10-1	TRBJ1-6	.	.	CASSGQYNSPLHF	TGCGCCAGCAGTGGACAGTATAATTCACCCCTCCACTTT
TRBV7-9	TRBJ2-1	TRBD2	.	CASLPPGGAYNEQFF	TGTGCCAGCCTCCCTCCGGGGGGGGCCTACAATGAGCAGTTCTTC
TRBV7-6	TRBJ1-2	.	many	CASSSTRVSPDGYTF	TGTGCCAGCAGCTCGACCAGGGTTAGCCCCGATGGCTACACCTTC
TRBV5-1	TRBJ2-4	.	few	CASSSVGGGNIQYF	TGCGCCAGCAGCTCCGTCGGGGGCGGAAACATTCAGTACTTC
TRBV28	TRBJ2-3	.	few	CASSFAGVTDTQYF	TGTGCCAGCAGTTTTGCAGGGGTCACAGATACGCAGTATTTT
TRBV20-1	TRBJ2-4	.	few	CSLLGTKNIQYF	TGCAGTTTGCTCGGGACGAAAAACATTCAGTACTTC
TRBV20-1	TRBJ2-3	.	.	CSASLYGNTDTQYF	TGCAGTGCTAGTCTATACGGCAACACAGATACGCAGTATTTT
TRBV7-8	TRBJ2-5	TRBD2	.	CASSPGGGLTETQYF	TGTGCCAGCAGCCCGGGAGGGGGGCTGACGGAGACCCAGTACTTC
TRBV7-2	TRBJ1-2	TRBD1	.	CASSPQQGAAGYTF	TGTGCCAGCAGCCCACAACAGGGGGCTGCTGGCTACACCTTC
TRBV5-1	TRBJ1-2	.	few	CASRPDSYGYTF	TGCGCCAGCAGGCCAGACAGCTATGGCTACACCTTC
TRBV2	TRBJ1-1	.	few	CASNRGRDTEAFF	TGTGCCAGCAATAGGGGTAGGGACACTGAAGCTTTCTTT
TRBV7-9	TRBJ2-7	TRBD2	few	CASSGERGLSYEQYF	TGTGCCAGCAGCGGGGAGCGGGGGCTCTCCTACGAGCAGTACTTC
TRBV14	TRBJ1-2	.	.	CASSLGRGPRAGYTF	TGTGCCAGCAGCCTAGGGAGGGGACCTCGCGCTGGCTACACCTTC
TRBV5-1	TRBJ2-5	.	many	CASSSAWGQETQYF	TGCGCCAGCAGCTCGGCGTGGGGACAAGAGACCCAGTACTTC
TRBV12-3/TRBV12-4	TRBJ1-4	.	once	CASSFGASGEKLFF	TGTGCCAGCAGTTTTGGGGCCTCGGGGGAAAAACTGTTTTTT
TRBV20-1	TRBJ1-5	.	once	CSARPGNGNQPQHF	TGCAGTGCTAGACCAGGGAACGGCAATCAGCCCCAGCATTTT
TRBV12-2	TRBJ2-1	.	many	CASPTGDPSYNEQFF	TGTGCAAGCCCCACAGGGGACCCCTCCTACAATGAGCAGTTCTTC
TRBV6-5	TRBJ2-7	.	few	CASSYSAVWSEQYF	TGTGCCAGCAGTTACTCGGCGGTTTGGAGCGAGCAGTACTTC
TRBV5-5	TRBJ2-1	.	.	CASSEGLPGNEQFF	TGTGCCAGCAGCGAGGGGCTCCCCGGCAATGAGCAGTTCTTC
TRBV28	TRBJ2-3	TRBD2	many	CASTLIAGGADTQYF	TGTGCCAGCACCCTCATAGCGGGGGGAGCCGATACGCAGTATTTT
TRBV12-3/TRBV12-4	TRBJ1-5	.	few	CASSPQGTEPQHF	TGTGCCAGCAGTCCCCAGGGGACCGAGCCCCAGCATTTT
TRBV2	TRBJ1-2	.	.	CASTQVGLDSHSDTF	TGTGCCAGCACCCAAGTTGGGCTGGACAGCCACTCTGACACCTTC
TRBV9	TRBJ2-3	TRBD2	.	CASSVGSGATDTQYF	TGTGCCAGCAGCGTAGGGAGCGGGGCCACAGATACGCAGTATTTT
TRBV7-3	TRBJ1-4	.	many	CASSHREGEKLFF	TGTGCCAGCAGCCATCGGGAAGGCGAAAAACTGTTTTTT
TRBV14	TRBJ2-7	.	few	CASSQDSGNRYEQYF	TGTGCCAGCAGCCAAGATTCCGGGAATCGCTACGAGCAGTACTTC
TRBV20-1	TRBJ2-1	.	large	CSANRNLLPASYNEQFF	TGCAGTGCTAACCGGAACCTTCTACCAGCTTCCTACAATGAGCAGTTCTTC
TRBV20-1	TRBJ1-1	TRBD1	many	CSARRRQGTSEAFF	TGCAGTGCTAGAAGAAGACAGGGGACTTCTGAAGCTTTCTTT
TRBV20-1	TRBJ2-1	.	.	CSASLGPSYNEQFF	TGCAGTGCTAGTTTGGGGCCCTCCTACAATGAGCAGTTCTTC
TRBV28	TRBJ1-6	.	.	CASTFGGSGSPLHF	TGTGCCAGCACCTTCGGGGGGTCAGGGTCACCCCTCCACTTT
TRBV28	TRBJ1-5	.	.	CASSLLGGQPQHF	TGTGCCAGCAGTTTACTGGGGGGGCAGCCCCAGCATTTT
TRBV7-2	TRBJ2-5	.	few	CASSVLGAAETQYF	TGTGCCAGCAGTGTGCTGGGGGCGGCAGAGACCCAGTACTTC
TRBV7-2	TRBJ1-6	.	.	CASSLAQVSIGSPLHF	TGTGCCAGCAGCTTAGCCCAGGTTTCTATAGGTTCACCCCTCCACTTT
TRBV28	TRBJ2-4	TRBD1	few	CASSQPTGVGVQYF	TGTGCCAGCAGTCAGCCGACAGGGGTTGGCGTTCAGTACTTC
TRBV12-3/TRBV12-4	TRBJ2-2	TRBD1	many	CASRSGTGVGGELFF	TGTGCCAGCAGATCCGGGACAGGGGTTGGCGGGGAGCTGTTTTTT
TRBV7-9	TRBJ2-4	.	many	CASSHGRIAKNIQYF	TGTGCCAGCAGCCACGGACGGATAGCCAAAAACATTCAGTACTTC
TRBV4-2	TRBJ2-3	TRBD2	few	CASSQPISGGAADTQYF	TGTGCCAGCAGCCAACCCATTAGCGGGGGGGCCGCAGATACGCAGTATTTT
TRBV11-2	TRBJ2-1	.	many	CASSLVELKNEQFF	TGTGCCAGCAGCTTAGTGGAATTGAAGAATGAGCAGTTCTTC
TRBV6-5	TRBJ2-7	TRBD1	many	CASSYTGGFSYEQYF	TGTGCCAGCAGCTATACAGGGGGATTCTCCTACGAGCAGTACTTC
TRBV2	TRBJ2-3	TRBD2	many	CASTLPAYSGGRSTDTQYF	TGTGCCAGCACGTTACCGGCCTATAGCGGGGGGCGAAGCACAGATACGCAGTATTTT
TRBV6-5	TRBJ1-2	TRBD1	few	CASSSGQGLYGYTF	TGTGCCAGCAGCTCCGGACAGGGCCTCTATGGCTACACCTTC
TRBV4-1	TRBJ2-3	.	.	CASSQGPYGDTQYF	TGCGCCAGCAGCCAAGGGCCATATGGGGATACGCAGTATTTT
TRBV6-1	TRBJ2-3	TRBD2	few	CASSDGLAGTDTQYF	TGTGCCAGCAGTGATGGGCTAGCGGGGACAGATACGCAGTATTTT
TRBV6-5	TRBJ2-5	TRBD1	.	CASRTGTGGGETQYF	TGTGCCAGCAGAACCGGGACAGGGGGCGGGGAGACCCAGTACTTC
TRBV9	TRBJ2-7	.	many	CASSVEPGTYEQYF	TGTGCCAGCAGCGTAGAGCCAGGGACCTACGAGCAGTACTTC
TRBV7-2	TRBJ2-3	.	many	CASSPPGGSGDTQYF	TGTGCCAGCAGCCCCCCTGGGGGAAGCGGAGATACGCAGTATTTT
TRBV5-1	TRBJ2-3	TRBD2	few	CASSSSSGGADTQYF	TGCGCCAGCAGCTCATCTAGCGGGGGTGCAGATACGCAGTATTTT
TRBV6-1	TRBJ1-6	.	.	CASIRTANSPLHF	TGTGCCAGCATTCGGACAGCCAATTCACCCCTCCACTTT
TRBV12-3/TRBV12-4	TRBJ1-1	TRBD1	.	CTSSPGGYRGNEAFF	TGTACCAGCAGCCCAGGGGGGTACAGGGGAAATGAAGCTTTCTTT
TRBV7-2	TRBJ1-6	TRBD1	many	CASSSGGARNSPLHF	TGTGCCAGCAGCTCAGGGGGGGCGAGGAATTCACCCCTCCACTTT
TRBV28	TRBJ2-7	.	.	CASSLTVPRGERYF	TGTGCCAGCAGTTTGACAGTACCTAGGGGCGAGCGGTACTTC
TRBV5-1	TRBJ1-1	.	medium-sized	CASSLGYDGTEAFF	TGCGCCAGCAGCCTCGGATACGACGGCACTGAAGCTTTCTTT
TRBV28	TRBJ2-7	.	many	CASSRGYYEQYF	TGTGCCAGCAGTCGGGGATACTACGAGCAGTACTTC
TRBV5-1	TRBJ1-1	.	.	CASGGANTEAFF	TGCGCCAGCGGAGGGGCGAACACTGAAGCTTTCTTT
TRBV28	TRBJ1-1	.	few	CASSSPPGDGTEAFF	TGTGCCAGCAGTTCCCCCCCAGGGGACGGCACTGAAGCTTTCTTT
TRBV25-1	TRBJ2-5	TRBD2	.	CASRRAGGQETQYF	TGTGCCAGCAGGCGGGCGGGGGGGCAAGAGACCCAGTACTTC
TRBV10-3	TRBJ2-5	TRBD2	once	CAISTSRLAEQETQYF	TGTGCCATCAGCACCTCTCGGCTAGCGGAACAAGAGACCCAGTACTTC
TRBV4-2	TRBJ1-3	.	few	CASSQDAGNSGNTIYF	TGTGCCAGCAGCCAAGATGCGGGTAACTCTGGAAACACCATATATTTT
TRBV12-3/TRBV12-4	TRBJ1-2	TRBD1	many	CASSPGTGGRNYGYTF	TGTGCCAGCAGTCCCGGGACAGGAGGGAGAAACTATGGCTACACCTTC